What follows describes a single T cell receptor beta chain. The CDR3 spans 14 residues. Germline CDR1 reads MNHEY; CDR2 reads SMNVEV (reference sequence). V lost 4 bases to trimming and J lost 3 bases; unmatched junction nucleotides: 4. Clones were sequenced by immunoSEQ multiplex PCR, and TCRdb holds only the in-frame ones, with some missing. The sample lists about 37,000 clones, approximately 92% seen once, with 4.5% to 7% in the top ten. This entry comes from a study of blood T cell repertoires in COVID-19. Study details: PBMCs, B-cell-depleted T cells, or T cells were the source of the cDNA or gDNA that made up the material.

Sequenced sample: peripheral blood. The receptor's source is a woman older than 75 with acute or convalescent COVID-19. The V and J genes are TRBV27 and TRBJ2-5; 8 nucleotides agree with TRBD2. CDR3: CASSSRGGEETQYF. In DNA form, the CDR3 reads TGTGCCAGCAGTTCCCGGGGGGGAGAAGAGACCCAGTACTTC.